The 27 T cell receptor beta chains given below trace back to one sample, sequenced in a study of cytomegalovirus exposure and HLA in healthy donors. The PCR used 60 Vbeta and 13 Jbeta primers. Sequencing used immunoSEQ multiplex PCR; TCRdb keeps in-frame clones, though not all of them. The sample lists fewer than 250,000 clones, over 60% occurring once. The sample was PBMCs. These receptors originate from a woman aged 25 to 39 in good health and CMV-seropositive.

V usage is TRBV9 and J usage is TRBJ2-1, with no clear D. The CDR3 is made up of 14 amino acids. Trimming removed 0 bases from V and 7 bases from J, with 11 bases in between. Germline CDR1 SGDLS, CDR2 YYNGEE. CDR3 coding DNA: TGTGCCAGCAGCGTAGACCTAGTCTCTAATGAGCAGTTCTTC. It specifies CASSVDLVSNEQFF.

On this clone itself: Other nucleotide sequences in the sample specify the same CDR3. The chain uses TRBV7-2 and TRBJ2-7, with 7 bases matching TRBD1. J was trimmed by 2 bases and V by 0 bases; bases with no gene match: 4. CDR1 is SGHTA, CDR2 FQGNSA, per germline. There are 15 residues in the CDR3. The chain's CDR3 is CASSLAGTDPYEQYF. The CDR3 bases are TGTGCCAGCAGCTTAGCTGGGACAGACCCCTACGAGCAGTACTTC.

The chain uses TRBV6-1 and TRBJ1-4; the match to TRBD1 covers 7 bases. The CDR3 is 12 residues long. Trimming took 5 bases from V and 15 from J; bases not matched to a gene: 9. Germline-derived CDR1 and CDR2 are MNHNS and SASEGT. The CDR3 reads CASSPQTGKVFF. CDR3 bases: TGTGCCAGCAGTCCCCAGACAGGGAAGGTGTTTTTT.

The CDR3 DNA reads as TGCGCCAGCAGCCAAGGAGCTATCTATGGCTACACCTTC. Translated: CASSQGAIYGYTF. The chain is built from TRBV4-1 and TRBJ1-2, with D uncertain. Germline V CDR1 and CDR2: MGHRA, YSYEKL. V was cut by 1 base and J by 4 bases, with 7 bases left in between. The CDR3 extends over 13 amino acids.

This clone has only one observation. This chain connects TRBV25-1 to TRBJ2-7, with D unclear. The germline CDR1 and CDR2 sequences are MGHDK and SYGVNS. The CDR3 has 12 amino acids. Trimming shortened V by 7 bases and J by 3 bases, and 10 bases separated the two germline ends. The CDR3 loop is CASTTINYEQYF. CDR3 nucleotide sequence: TGTGCCAGCACCACAATAAACTACGAGCAGTACTTC.

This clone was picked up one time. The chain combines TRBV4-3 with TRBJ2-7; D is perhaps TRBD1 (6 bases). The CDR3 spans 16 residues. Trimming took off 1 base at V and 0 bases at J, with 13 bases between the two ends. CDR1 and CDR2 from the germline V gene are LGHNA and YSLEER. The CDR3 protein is CASSQAQGTFSYEQYF. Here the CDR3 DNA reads TGCGCCAGCAGCCAAGCTCAGGGGACATTCTCCTACGAGCAGTACTTC.

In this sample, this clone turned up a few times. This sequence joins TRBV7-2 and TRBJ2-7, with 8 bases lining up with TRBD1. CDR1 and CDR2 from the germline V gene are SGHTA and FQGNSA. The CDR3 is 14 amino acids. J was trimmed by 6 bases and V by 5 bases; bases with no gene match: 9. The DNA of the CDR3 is TGTGCCAGCAGCCCAGGACAGGGATTTGGCGAGCAGTACTTC. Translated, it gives CASSPGQGFGEQYF. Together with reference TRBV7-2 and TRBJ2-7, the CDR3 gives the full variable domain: GAGVSQSPSNKVTEKGKDVELRCDPISGHTALYWYRQSLGQGLEFLIYFQGNSAPDKSGLPSDRFSAERTGGSVSTLTIQRTQQEDSAVYLCASSPGQGFGEQYFGPGTRLTVT.

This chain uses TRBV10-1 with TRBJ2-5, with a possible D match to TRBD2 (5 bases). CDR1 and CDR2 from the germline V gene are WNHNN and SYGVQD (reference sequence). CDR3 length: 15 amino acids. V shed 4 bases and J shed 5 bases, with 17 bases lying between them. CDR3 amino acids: CASSAGIHSRETQYF. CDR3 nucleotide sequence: TGCGCCAGCAGTGCCGGGATCCACTCCCGGGAGACCCAGTACTTC.

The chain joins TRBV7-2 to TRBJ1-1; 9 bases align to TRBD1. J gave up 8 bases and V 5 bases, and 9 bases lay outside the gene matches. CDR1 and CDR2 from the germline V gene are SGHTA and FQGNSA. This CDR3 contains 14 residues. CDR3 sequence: CASSPGTGRIEAFF. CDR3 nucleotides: TGTGCCAGCAGCCCAGGGACAGGGCGGATCGAAGCTTTCTTT.

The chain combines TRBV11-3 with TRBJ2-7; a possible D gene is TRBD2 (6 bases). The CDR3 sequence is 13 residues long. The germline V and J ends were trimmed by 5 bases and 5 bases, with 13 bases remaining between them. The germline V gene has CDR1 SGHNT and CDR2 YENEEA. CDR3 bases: TGTGCCAGCAGCCCAGGAGGGCTGAACGAGCAGTACTTC. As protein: CASSPGGLNEQYF. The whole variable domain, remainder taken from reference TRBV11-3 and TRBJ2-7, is EAGVVQSPRYKIIEKKQPVAFWCNPISGHNTLYWYLQNLGQGPELLIRYENEEAVDDSQLPKDRFSAERLKGVDSTLKIQPAELGDSAVYLCASSPGGLNEQYFGPGTRLTVT.

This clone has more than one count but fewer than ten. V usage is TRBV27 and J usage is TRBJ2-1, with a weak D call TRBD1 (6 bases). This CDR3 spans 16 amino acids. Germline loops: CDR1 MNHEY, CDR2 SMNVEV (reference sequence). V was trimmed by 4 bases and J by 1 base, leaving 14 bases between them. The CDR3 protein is CASSSAGEYSYNEQFF. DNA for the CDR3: TGTGCCAGCAGTTCGGCAGGGGAATATTCCTACAATGAGCAGTTCTTC.

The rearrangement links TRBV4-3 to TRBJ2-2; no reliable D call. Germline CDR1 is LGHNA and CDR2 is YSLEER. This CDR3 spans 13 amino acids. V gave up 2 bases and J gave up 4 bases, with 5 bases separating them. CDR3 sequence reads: CASSQMATGELFF. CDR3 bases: TGCGCCAGCAGCCAAATGGCCACCGGGGAGCTGTTTTTT.

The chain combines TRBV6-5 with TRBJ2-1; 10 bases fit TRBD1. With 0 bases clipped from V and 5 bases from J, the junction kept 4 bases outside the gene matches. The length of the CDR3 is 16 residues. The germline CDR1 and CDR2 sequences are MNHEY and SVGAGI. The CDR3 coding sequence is TGTGCCAGCAGTTACTCATCCGGGACAGGGGACAATGAGCAGTTCTTC. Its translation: CASSYSSGTGDNEQFF.

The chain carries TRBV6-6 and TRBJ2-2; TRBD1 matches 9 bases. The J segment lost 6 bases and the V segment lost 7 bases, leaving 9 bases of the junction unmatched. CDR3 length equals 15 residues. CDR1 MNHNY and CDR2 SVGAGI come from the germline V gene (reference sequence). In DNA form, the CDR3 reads TGTGCCAGCATTCTAAAGACAGGGGGGGCCGGGGAGCTGTTTTTT. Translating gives CASILKTGGAGELFF.

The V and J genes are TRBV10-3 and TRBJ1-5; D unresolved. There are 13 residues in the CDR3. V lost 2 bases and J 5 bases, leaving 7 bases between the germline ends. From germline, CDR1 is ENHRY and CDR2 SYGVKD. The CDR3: CAISESADQPQHF. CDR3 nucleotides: TGTGCCATCAGTGAGAGCGCGGATCAGCCCCAGCATTTT.

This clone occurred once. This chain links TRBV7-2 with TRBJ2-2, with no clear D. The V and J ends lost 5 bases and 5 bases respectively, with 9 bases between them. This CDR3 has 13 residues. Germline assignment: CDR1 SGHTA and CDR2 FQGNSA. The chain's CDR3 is CASSEVGTGELFF. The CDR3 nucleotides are TGTGCCAGCAGCGAGGTCGGGACCGGGGAGCTGTTTTTT.

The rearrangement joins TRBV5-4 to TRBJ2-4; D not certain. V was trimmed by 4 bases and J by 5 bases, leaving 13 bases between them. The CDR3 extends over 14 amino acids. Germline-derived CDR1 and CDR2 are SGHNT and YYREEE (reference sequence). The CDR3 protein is CASSRRIAENIQYF. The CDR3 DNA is TGTGCCAGCAGCCGGAGAATTGCCGAAAACATTCAGTACTTC.

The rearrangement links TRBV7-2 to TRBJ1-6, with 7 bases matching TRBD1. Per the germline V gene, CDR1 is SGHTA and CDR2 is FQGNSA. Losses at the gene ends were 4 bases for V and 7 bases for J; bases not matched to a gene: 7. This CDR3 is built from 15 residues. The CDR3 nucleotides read TGTGCCAGCAGCTCCCCGGGACAGAAAAATTCACCCCTCCACTTT. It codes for CASSSPGQKNSPLHF.

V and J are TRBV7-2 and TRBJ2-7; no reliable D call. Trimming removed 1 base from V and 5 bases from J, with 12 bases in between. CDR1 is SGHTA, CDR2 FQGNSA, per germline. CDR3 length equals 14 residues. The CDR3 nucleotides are TGTGCCAGCAGCTTAGAAGCTCCGCAGGACGAGCAGTACTTC. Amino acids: CASSLEAPQDEQYF.

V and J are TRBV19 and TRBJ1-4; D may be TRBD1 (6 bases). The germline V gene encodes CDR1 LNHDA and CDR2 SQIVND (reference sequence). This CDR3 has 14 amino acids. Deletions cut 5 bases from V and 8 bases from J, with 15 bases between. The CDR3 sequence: CASSPRDGTEKLFF. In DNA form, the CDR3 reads TGTGCCAGTAGTCCCCGGGACGGGACAGAAAAACTGTTTTTT.

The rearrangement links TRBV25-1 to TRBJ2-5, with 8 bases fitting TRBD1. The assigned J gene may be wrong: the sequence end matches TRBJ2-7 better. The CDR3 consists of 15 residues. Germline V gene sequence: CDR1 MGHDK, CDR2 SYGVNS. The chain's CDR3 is CASSRSTGVGYEQYF. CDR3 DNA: TGTGCCAGCAGTCGATCGACAGGGGTGGGCTACGAGCAGTACTTC.

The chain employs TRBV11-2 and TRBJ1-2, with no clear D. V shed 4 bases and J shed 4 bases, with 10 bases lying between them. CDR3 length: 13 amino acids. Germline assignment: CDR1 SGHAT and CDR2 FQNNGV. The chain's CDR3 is CASSSLHGYGYTF. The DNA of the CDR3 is TGTGCCAGCAGCTCTCTCCACGGCTATGGCTACACCTTC.

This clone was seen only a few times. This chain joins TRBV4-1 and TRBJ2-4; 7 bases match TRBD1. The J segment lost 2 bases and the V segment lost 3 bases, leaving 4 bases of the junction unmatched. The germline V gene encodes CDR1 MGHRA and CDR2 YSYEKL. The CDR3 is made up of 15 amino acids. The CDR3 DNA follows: TGCGCCAGCAGCCACCCGGGACAGACCAAAAACATTCAGTACTTC. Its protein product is CASSHPGQTKNIQYF.

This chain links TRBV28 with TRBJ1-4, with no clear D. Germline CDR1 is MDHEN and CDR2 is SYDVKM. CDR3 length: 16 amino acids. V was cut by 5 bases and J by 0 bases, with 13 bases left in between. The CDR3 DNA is TGTGCCAGCAGTGGGCCGGCAGCCACAACTAATGAAAAACTGTTTTTT. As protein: CASSGPAATTNEKLFF. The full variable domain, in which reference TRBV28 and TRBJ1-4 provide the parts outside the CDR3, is DVKVTQSSRYLVKRTGEKVFLECVQDMDHENMFWYRQDPGLGLRLIYFSYDVKMKEKGDIPEGYSVSREKKERFSLILESASTNQTSMYLCASSGPAATTNEKLFFGSGTQLSVL.

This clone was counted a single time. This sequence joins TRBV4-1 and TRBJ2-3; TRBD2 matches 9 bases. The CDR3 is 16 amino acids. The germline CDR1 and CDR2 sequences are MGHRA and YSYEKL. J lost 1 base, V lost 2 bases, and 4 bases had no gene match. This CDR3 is CASSQKPSGGTDTQYF. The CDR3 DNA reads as TGCGCCAGCAGCCAAAAACCTAGCGGGGGCACAGATACGCAGTATTTT.

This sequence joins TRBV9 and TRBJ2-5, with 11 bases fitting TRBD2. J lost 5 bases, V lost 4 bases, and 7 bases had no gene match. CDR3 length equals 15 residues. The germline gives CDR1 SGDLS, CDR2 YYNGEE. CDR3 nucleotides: TGTGCCAGCAGCTCACTAGCGGGAGCGGGCGAGACCCAGTACTTC. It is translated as CASSSLAGAGETQYF. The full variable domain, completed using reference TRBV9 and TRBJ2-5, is DSGVTQTPKHLITATGQRVTLRCSPRSGDLSVYWYQQSLDQGLQFLIQYYNGEERAKGNILERFSAQQFPDLHSELNLSSLELGDSALYFCASSSLAGAGETQYFGPGTRLLVL.

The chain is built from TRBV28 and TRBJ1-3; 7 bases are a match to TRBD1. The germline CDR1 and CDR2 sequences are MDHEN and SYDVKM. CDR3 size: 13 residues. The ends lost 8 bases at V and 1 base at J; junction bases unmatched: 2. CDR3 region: CASETGSGNTIYF. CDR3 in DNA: TGTGCCAGCGAGACAGGGTCTGGAAACACCATATATTTT.